Following are 30 T cell receptor beta chains from one sample sequenced in a study of blood T cell repertoires in COVID-19. Assay used: immunoSEQ multiplex PCR; TCRdb lists only in-frame clones, some missing. The sample carries roughly 260,000 clones, about 88% recorded once. Sequenced sample: peripheral blood. The receptors were gathered from a middle-aged woman who had recovered from COVID-19.

This chain connects TRBV3-1 (or the pseudogene TRBV3-2) to TRBJ2-3; 8 positions agree with TRBD2. Germline CDR1 and CDR2: LGHDT and YNNKEL (reference sequence). The CDR3 loop spans 14 amino acids. Unmatched junction bases numbered 2, after V lost 4 bases and J lost 2 bases. The CDR3 is CASSRTSSTDTQYF. The CDR3 nucleotides read TGTGCCAGCAGCCGGACTAGCTCCACAGATACGCAGTATTTT.

This clone was observed once. The rearrangement links TRBV15 to TRBJ2-3; the D gene is possibly TRBD2 (5 bases). CDR3 length equals 13 residues. Germline V gives CDR1 LNHNV, CDR2 YYDKDF (reference sequence). V was trimmed by 3 bases and J by 7 bases, leaving 11 bases between them. Here the CDR3 reads CATSRDPGYTQYF. The CDR3 region has the DNA TGTGCCACCAGCAGGGACCCGGGATATACGCAGTATTTT. The entire variable domain, with the rest obtained from reference TRBV15 and TRBJ2-3, is as follows: DAMVIQNPRYQVTQFGKPVTLSCSQTLNHNVMYWYQQKSSQAPKLLFHYYDKDFNNEADTPDNFQSRRPNTSFCFLDIRSPGLGDTAMYLCATSRDPGYTQYFGPGTRLTVL.

The chain combines TRBV19 with TRBJ2-4; TRBD1 is a possible D gene (6 bases). The CDR3 is 15 residues long. Germline CDR1 LNHDA, CDR2 SQIVND (reference sequence). Trimming stripped 4 bases from V and 1 base from J, with 11 bases between. CDR3 region: CASSNYRAAKNIQYF. The CDR3 nucleotides are TGTGCCAGTAGTAATTACAGGGCGGCCAAAAACATTCAGTACTTC.

The rearrangement joins TRBV30 to TRBJ1-5; D is possibly TRBD1 (5 bases). V was pared by 0 bases and J by 7 bases, with 10 bases between. CDR1 GTSNPN and CDR2 SVGIG come from the germline V gene (reference sequence). This CDR3 contains 13 residues. This chain's CDR3 is CAWSVRDPQPQHF. The CDR3 DNA reads TGTGCCTGGAGTGTCAGGGATCCCCAGCCCCAGCATTTT.

The chain employs TRBV30 and TRBJ1-1; D gene uncertain. The CDR3 sequence is 13 residues long. Germline V lookup: CDR1 GTSNPN, CDR2 SVGIG (reference sequence). Trimming removed 1 base from V and 3 bases from J, with 9 bases in between. The CDR3 region is CAWSATGYTEAFF. The CDR3 DNA reads TGTGCCTGGAGTGCCACGGGGTACACTGAAGCTTTCTTT. Full variable domain (rest looked up from reference TRBV30 and TRBJ1-1): SQTIHQWPATLVQPVGSPLSLECTVEGTSNPNLYWYRQAAGRGLQLLFYSVGIGQISSEVPQNLSASRPQDRQFILSSKKLLLSDSGFYLCAWSATGYTEAFFGQGTRLTVV.

V is TRBV28 and J is TRBJ1-6; TRBD1 aligns across 7 bases. The V gene end was trimmed by 5 bases and the J gene end by 7 bases; junction bases not matched to a gene: 2. Looked up from germline, CDR1 is MDHEN and CDR2 is SYDVKM. The CDR3 is 13 residues long. This chain's CDR3 is CASSSRGNSPLHF. The CDR3, as DNA: TGTGCCAGCAGTAGCAGGGGGAATTCACCCCTCCACTTT.

The genes are TRBV14 and TRBJ2-7; D possibly corresponds to TRBD2 (6 bases). The CDR3 spans 14 residues. V was clipped by 4 bases and J by 6 bases, with 16 bases between them. CDR1 SGHDN and CDR2 FVKESK come from the germline V gene. The CDR3 spells CASSPNVGTGEQYF. CDR3 in DNA: TGTGCCAGCAGCCCCAACGTGGGGACTGGCGAGCAGTACTTC.

J is TRBJ2-7 and V is TRBV6-5; TRBD1 matches at 7 bases. Germline lookup yields CDR1 MNHEY and CDR2 SVGAGI. Trimming at V came to 5 bases and at J to 3 bases, leaving 4 bases not matched to a gene. The CDR3 runs 13 residues. The CDR3 protein is CASSPWDSYEQYF. DNA of the CDR3: TGTGCCAGCAGTCCCTGGGACAGCTACGAGCAGTACTTC.

V and J are TRBV6-5 and TRBJ1-4, with a weak D call TRBD1 (6 bases). Trimming cost V 5 bases and J 3 bases, with 13 bases left between them. The germline V gene has CDR1 MNHEY and CDR2 SVGAGI. This CDR3 region has 15 residues. CDR3 nucleotide sequence: TGTGCCAGCAGTAGGGACAAGGGAGCTAATGAAAAACTGTTTTTT. Residues: CASSRDKGANEKLFF.

The rearrangement joins TRBV2 to TRBJ2-3; 13 nucleotides match TRBD2. This CDR3 is 15 amino acids long. V was pared by 9 bases and J by 0 bases, with 3 bases of the junction left unmatched. Germline V gene lookup returns CDR1 SNHLY and CDR2 FYNNEI. CDR3 sequence (DNA): TGTGCCAGAGAGACTAGCGGGGGGAGCACAGATACGCAGTATTTT. Protein: CARETSGGSTDTQYF.

This clone was recorded a few times. The J gene is TRBJ2-1, the V gene TRBV5-6; 14 nucleotides align to TRBD2. V shed 3 bases and J 6 bases; nucleotides not matched to a gene: 5. CDR1 and CDR2 (germline): SGHDT, YYEEEE. This CDR3 region has 16 residues. The CDR3 DNA sequence: TGTGCCAGCAGCTCGGGACTAGCGGGAGTTAGCAATGAGCAGTTCTTC. Its protein is CASSSGLAGVSNEQFF.

This clone was seen just once. V and J are TRBV6-5 and TRBJ2-1; perhaps TRBD2 as D (6 bases). The CDR3 is 12 amino acids. The V end lost 5 bases, the J end lost 9 bases, and 11 bases lay between the germline ends. Germline assignment: CDR1 MNHEY and CDR2 SVGAGI. The CDR3 coding sequence is TGTGCCAGCAGTAGGGAGGTGGGTGAGCAGTTCTTC. Its protein product is CASSREVGEQFF.

J is TRBJ1-5 and V is TRBV24-1, with 7 bases aligning to TRBD1. V was clipped by 4 bases and J by 6 bases; unmatched bases: 5. CDR3 size: 14 residues. The germline V gene encodes CDR1 KGHDR and CDR2 SFDVKD. The CDR3 reads CATSDPGGSQPQHF. For the CDR3, the DNA is TGTGCCACCAGTGACCCAGGGGGAAGTCAGCCCCAGCATTTT.

In nucleotides, the CDR3 is TGTGCCAGCCGCCGGGGACAGACAGGAAGTTGGCACACTGAAGCTTTCTTT. This codes for CASRRGQTGSWHTEAFF. This chain connects TRBV28 to TRBJ1-1, with 7 bases matching TRBD1. There are 17 residues in the CDR3. Looked up from germline, CDR1 is MDHEN and CDR2 is SYDVKM. Trimming removed 8 bases from V and 3 bases from J; junction bases left unmatched: 18.

The chain recombines TRBV7-8 with TRBJ1-1, with D perhaps matching TRBD1 (5 bases). This CDR3 contains 15 residues. Trimming shortened V by 6 bases and J by 1 base, and 15 bases separated the two germline ends. The germline V gene has CDR1 SGHVS and CDR2 FQNEAQ. CDR3 amino acids: CASRVGQGTNTEAFF. Here the CDR3 DNA reads TGTGCCAGCAGGGTAGGGCAGGGTACGAACACTGAAGCTTTCTTT.

With regard to this clone: The same CDR3 is also encoded by other DNA sequences in this sample. The chain is built from TRBV30 and TRBJ2-7; the D gene is possibly TRBD2 (6 bases). The CDR3 sequence is 11 residues long. In germline, CDR1 is GTSNPN, CDR2 SVGIG (reference sequence). Trimming took 3 bases from V and 3 from J, leaving 6 bases between them. The CDR3 protein is CAWSGGYEQYF. CDR3 DNA: TGTGCCTGGAGCGGGGGCTACGAGCAGTACTTC.

The J gene is TRBJ1-2, the V gene TRBV30, with no clear D. Germline V gives CDR1 GTSNPN, CDR2 SVGIG (reference sequence). V lost 3 bases and J 7 bases, leaving 18 bases between the germline ends. The CDR3 totals 14 residues. The CDR3 nucleotides are TGTGCCTGGAGGTATGCGGAACTGTTAAGTGGCTACACCTTC. Residues: CAWRYAELLSGYTF.

In DNA form, the CDR3 reads TGTGCCAGCAGGCCGGGACATAAACCGCACGAGCAGTACTTC. Its translation: CASRPGHKPHEQYF. This chain links TRBV27 with TRBJ2-7, with D perhaps matching TRBD1 (6 bases). Germline V gives CDR1 MNHEY, CDR2 SMNVEV (reference sequence). The germline V and J ends were trimmed by 6 bases and 5 bases, with 17 bases remaining between them. This CDR3 region has 14 residues.

The V call is TRBV30, the J call TRBJ2-2, with 10 nucleotides matching TRBD2. V shed 2 bases, J shed 1 base, and the junction held 10 bases outside the gene matches. The CDR3 extends over 18 amino acids. Germline loops: CDR1 GTSNPN, CDR2 SVGIG (reference sequence). The CDR3 coding sequence is TGTGCCTGGAGTTCGTTTAGCGGGGGGTTTTGGAACACCGGGGAGCTGTTTTTT. Encoded protein: CAWSSFSGGFWNTGELFF.

This chain connects TRBV18 to TRBJ2-2, with 11 bases that match TRBD2. J lost 0 bases, V lost 4 bases, and 7 bases had no gene match. CDR1 KGHSH and CDR2 LQKENI come from the germline V gene. The CDR3 is 18 amino acids. The CDR3 DNA sequence: TGTGCCAGCTCACTCGGGACTAGCGGAGCCGCGAACACCGGGGAGCTGTTTTTT. Its translation is CASSLGTSGAANTGELFF.

CDR3 nucleotide sequence: TGTGCCAGTAGTGTCGATTCCGGGACAGGGGGCCTGAGGTATGGCTACACCTTC. Translated: CASSVDSGTGGLRYGYTF. The rearrangement uses TRBV19 and TRBJ1-2; 12 nucleotides match TRBD1. With V trimmed by 5 bases and J by 5 bases, 15 bases remained unmatched. Germline V gives CDR1 LNHDA, CDR2 SQIVND (reference sequence). CDR3 size: 18 residues. Full variable domain (outside the CDR3, taken from reference TRBV19 and TRBJ1-2): DGGITQSPKYLFRKEGQNVTLSCEQNLNHDAMYWYRQDPGQGLRLIYYSQIVNDFQKGDIAEGYSVSREKKESFPLTVTSAQKNPTAFYLCASSVDSGTGGLRYGYTFGSGTRLTVV.

The chain has TRBV6-5 and TRBJ2-7; possible D gene TRBD1, 6 bases. Germline CDR1 reads MNHEY; CDR2 reads SVGAGI. Trimming removed 2 bases from V and 4 bases from J, with 15 bases in between. CDR3 length: 15 amino acids. The CDR3 DNA reads TGTGCCAGCAGTTACAGACCCTTGGACAGATACGAGCAGTACTTC. This sequence encodes CASSYRPLDRYEQYF.

Only a few counts were recorded for this clone. V usage is TRBV27 and J usage is TRBJ1-5, with D maybe TRBD1 (6 bases). This CDR3 has 15 residues. Trimming removed 2 bases from V and 11 bases from J, with 19 bases in between. Per germline, CDR1 MNHEY and CDR2 SMNVEV (reference sequence). This CDR3 reads CASSLEGGHPQSQHF. The DNA of the CDR3 is TGTGCCAGCAGTTTAGAAGGGGGACACCCCCAGTCCCAGCATTTT.

On this clone itself: Within the sample, other DNA sequences also encode this same CDR3. J is TRBJ1-2 and V is TRBV20-1; tentatively, D is TRBD1 (5 bases). The CDR3 runs 11 residues. The ends were cut back, 5 bases at V and 2 bases at J, with 6 bases in the middle. Germline V lookup: CDR1 DFQATT, CDR2 SNEGSKA (reference sequence). The CDR3 region is CSAQGNYGYTF. The CDR3 DNA is TGCAGTGCTCAGGGAAACTATGGCTACACCTTC.

This sequence joins TRBV7-2 and TRBJ2-5, with 7 positions matching TRBD1. The CDR3 has 15 amino acids. Unmatched junction bases numbered 5, after V lost 2 bases and J lost 2 bases. CDR1 and CDR2 from the germline V gene are SGHTA and FQGNSA. The CDR3, as DNA: TGTGCCAGCAGCTTAACAGGGGCGAGACAAGAGACCCAGTACTTC. Encoded protein: CASSLTGARQETQYF.

This chain connects TRBV2 to TRBJ1-3, with D tentatively TRBD1 (6 bases). Germline V gene lookup returns CDR1 SNHLY and CDR2 FYNNEI. This CDR3 spans 15 amino acids. V was pared by 7 bases and J by 2 bases, with 15 bases between. CDR3 nucleotides: TGTGCCAGCACCGAACGAGGGGGAACTGGAAACACCATATATTTT. This codes for CASTERGGTGNTIYF.

The V gene is TRBV5-1, the J gene TRBJ2-3, with a weak D call TRBD1 (5 bases). From germline, CDR1 is SGHRS and CDR2 YFSETQ. V was cut by 0 bases and J by 2 bases, with 7 bases left in between. CDR3 size: 14 residues. This CDR3 is CASSLGGLTDTQYF. CDR3 in DNA: TGCGCCAGCAGCTTGGGGGGCCTCACAGATACGCAGTATTTT.

J is TRBJ2-1 and V is TRBV7-2; D is unclear. Between the trimmed V and J ends, which lost 3 bases and 0 bases, there was a span of 12 bases. Per the germline V gene, CDR1 is SGHTA and CDR2 is FQGNSA. The CDR3 length is 16 residues. The CDR3 nucleotides read TGTGCCAGCAGCTTGCGGCTTTTGAACTCCTACAATGAGCAGTTCTTC. Translation: CASSLRLLNSYNEQFF.

The gene calls are TRBV12-3 or TRBV12-4 and TRBJ1-2; TRBD1 is a possible D gene (6 bases). CDR3 size: 12 residues. Trimming shortened V by 7 bases and J by 8 bases, and 14 bases separated the two germline ends. This CDR3 reads CASITGSFGYTF. CDR3 coding DNA: TGTGCCAGCATCACAGGGTCTTTCGGCTACACCTTC.

The rearrangement joins TRBV29-1 to TRBJ2-1; 7 positions match TRBD1. This CDR3 contains 14 residues. Germline V CDR1 and CDR2: SQVTM, ANQGSEA. Germline trimming cut 3 bases from V and 6 bases from J; bases unmatched to any gene: 8. In DNA, the CDR3 is TGCAGCGTTGATAAGGTACAGGGGCCCAATGAGCAGTTCTTC. Its protein is CSVDKVQGPNEQFF.